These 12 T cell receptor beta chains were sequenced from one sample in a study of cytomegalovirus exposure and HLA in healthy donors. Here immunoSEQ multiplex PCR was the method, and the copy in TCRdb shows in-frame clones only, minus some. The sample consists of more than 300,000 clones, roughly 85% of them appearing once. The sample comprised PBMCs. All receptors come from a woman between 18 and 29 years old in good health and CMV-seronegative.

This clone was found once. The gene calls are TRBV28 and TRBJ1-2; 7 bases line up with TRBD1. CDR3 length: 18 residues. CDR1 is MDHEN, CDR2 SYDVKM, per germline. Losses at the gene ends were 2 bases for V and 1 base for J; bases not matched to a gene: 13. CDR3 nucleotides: TGTGCCAGCAGTTTACTATTGCGGAACAGGGGTCTTAACTATGGCTACACCTTC. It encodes CASSLLLRNRGLNYGYTF.

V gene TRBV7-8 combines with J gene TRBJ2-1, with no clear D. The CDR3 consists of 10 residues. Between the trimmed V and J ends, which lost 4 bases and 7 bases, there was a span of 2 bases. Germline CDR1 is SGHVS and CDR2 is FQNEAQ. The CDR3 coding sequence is TGTGCCAGCAGCTCAAATGAGCAGTTCTTC. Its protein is CASSSNEQFF.

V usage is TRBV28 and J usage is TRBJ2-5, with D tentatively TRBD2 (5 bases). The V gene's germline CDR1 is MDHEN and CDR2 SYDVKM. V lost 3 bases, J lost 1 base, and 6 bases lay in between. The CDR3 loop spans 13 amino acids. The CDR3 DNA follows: TGTGCCAGCAGTTTGCTAGCCCAAGAGACCCAGTACTTC. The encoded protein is CASSLLAQETQYF.

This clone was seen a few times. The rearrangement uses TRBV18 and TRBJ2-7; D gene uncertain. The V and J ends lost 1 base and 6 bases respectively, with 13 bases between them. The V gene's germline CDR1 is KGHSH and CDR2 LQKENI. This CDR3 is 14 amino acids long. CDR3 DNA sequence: TGTGCCAGCTCACCACGGGCAAGTGAAGCCGAGCAGTACTTC. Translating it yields CASSPRASEAEQYF. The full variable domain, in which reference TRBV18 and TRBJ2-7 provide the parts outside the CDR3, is NAGVMQNPRHLVRRRGQEARLRCSPMKGHSHVYWYRQLPEEGLKFMVYLQKENIIDESGMPKERFSAEFPKEGPSILRIQQVVRGDSAAYFCASSPRASEAEQYFGPGTRLTVT.

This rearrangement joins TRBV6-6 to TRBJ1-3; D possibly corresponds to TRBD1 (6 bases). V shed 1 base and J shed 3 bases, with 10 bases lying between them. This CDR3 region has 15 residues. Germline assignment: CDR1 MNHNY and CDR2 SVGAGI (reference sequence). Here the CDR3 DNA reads TGTGCCAGCAGTTACTTAACAGGGTTTGGAAACACCATATATTTT. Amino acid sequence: CASSYLTGFGNTIYF.

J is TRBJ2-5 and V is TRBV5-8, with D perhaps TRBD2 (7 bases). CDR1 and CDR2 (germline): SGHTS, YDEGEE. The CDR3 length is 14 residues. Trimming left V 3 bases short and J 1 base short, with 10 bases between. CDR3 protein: CASSWGGPQETQYF. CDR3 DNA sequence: TGTGCCAGCAGCTGGGGGGGCCCCCAAGAGACCCAGTACTTC.

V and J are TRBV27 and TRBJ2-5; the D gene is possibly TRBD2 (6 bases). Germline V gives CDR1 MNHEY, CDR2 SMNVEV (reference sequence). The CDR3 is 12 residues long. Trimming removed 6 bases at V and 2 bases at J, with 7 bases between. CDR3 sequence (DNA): TGTGCCAGCAGGGGACTTCAAGAGACCCAGTACTTC. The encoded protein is CASRGLQETQYF.

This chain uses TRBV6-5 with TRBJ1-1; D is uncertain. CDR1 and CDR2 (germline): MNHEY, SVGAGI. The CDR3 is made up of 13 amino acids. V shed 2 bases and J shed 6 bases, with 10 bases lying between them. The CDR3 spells CASSYNYGAEAFF. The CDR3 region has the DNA TGTGCCAGCAGTTACAATTACGGGGCTGAAGCTTTCTTT.

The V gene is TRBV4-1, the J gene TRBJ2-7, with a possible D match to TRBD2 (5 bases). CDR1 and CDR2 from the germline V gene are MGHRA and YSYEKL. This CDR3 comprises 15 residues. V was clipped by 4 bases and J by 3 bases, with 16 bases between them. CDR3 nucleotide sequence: TGCGCCAGCAGCCTAACCCTAGCCGGTGGCTACGAGCAGTACTTC. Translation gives CASSLTLAGGYEQYF.

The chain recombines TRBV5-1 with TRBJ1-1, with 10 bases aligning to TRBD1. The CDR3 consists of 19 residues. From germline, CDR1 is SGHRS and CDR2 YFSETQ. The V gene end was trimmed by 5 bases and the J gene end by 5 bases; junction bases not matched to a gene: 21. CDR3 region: CASRLFRGQGTAGGTEAFF. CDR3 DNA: TGCGCCAGCAGATTATTTAGGGGACAGGGGACGGCTGGAGGGACTGAAGCTTTCTTT.

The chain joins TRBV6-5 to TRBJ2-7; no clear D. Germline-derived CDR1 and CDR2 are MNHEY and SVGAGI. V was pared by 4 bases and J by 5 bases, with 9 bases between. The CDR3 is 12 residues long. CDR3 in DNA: TGTGCCAGCAGTTCCACGTACAACGAGCAGTACTTC. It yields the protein CASSSTYNEQYF.

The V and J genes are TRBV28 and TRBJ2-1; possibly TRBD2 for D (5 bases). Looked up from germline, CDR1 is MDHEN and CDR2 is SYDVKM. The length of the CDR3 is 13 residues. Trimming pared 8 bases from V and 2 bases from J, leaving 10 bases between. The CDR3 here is CASATSTYNEQFF. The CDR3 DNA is TGTGCCAGCGCCACTAGTACCTACAATGAGCAGTTCTTC.